One sample yielded the 19 T cell receptor beta chains listed below, sequenced in a study of cytomegalovirus exposure and HLA in healthy donors. The PCR used 60 Vbeta and 13 Jbeta primers. Profiling relied on immunoSEQ multiplex PCR, and the TCRdb table lists in-frame clones only, not all of them. The sample gives roughly 120,000 clones, about 81% of which show up once; about 1% is in the top ten. Input material: PBMCs. The receptors derive from a woman in her twenties or thirties in good health and CMV-seronegative.

The V gene is TRBV10-2, the J gene TRBJ1-2; TRBD1 aligns across 7 bases. This CDR3 is 13 amino acids long. Trimming at V came to 10 bases and at J to 4 bases, leaving 9 bases not matched to a gene. Germline CDR1 WSHSY, CDR2 SAAADI. The CDR3 region has the DNA TGCGCCACCCGACAGGGCAGGGGCTATGGCTACACCTTC. This encodes CATRQGRGYGYTF.

J is TRBJ2-7 and V is TRBV5-6; D may be TRBD2 (6 bases). The germline CDR1 and CDR2 sequences are SGHDT and YYEEEE. The CDR3 sequence is 12 residues long. V was shortened by 4 bases and J by 5 bases, with 10 bases between the two germline ends. The CDR3 bases are TGTGCCAGCAGCCCCGGGGGACACGAGCAGTACTTC. This codes for CASSPGGHEQYF. Full variable domain (rest looked up from reference TRBV5-6 and TRBJ2-7): DAGVTQSPTHLIKTRGQQVTLRCSPKSGHDTVSWYQQALGQGPQFIFQYYEEEERQRGNFPDRFSGHQFPNYSSELNVNALLLGDSALYLCASSPGGHEQYFGPGTRLTVT.

The chain links TRBV6-1 to TRBJ2-1; D is unclear. Germline V gene sequence: CDR1 MNHNS, CDR2 SASEGT. Trimming stripped 1 base from V and 9 bases from J, with 10 bases between. The CDR3 runs 13 residues. CDR3 region: CASSEGELFEQFF. The CDR3 coding sequence is TGTGCCAGCAGTGAAGGAGAACTGTTTGAGCAGTTCTTC.

This chain joins TRBV30 and TRBJ1-5, with unresolved D. V gave up 2 bases and J gave up 9 bases, with 17 bases separating them. The CDR3 has 14 residues. CDR1 and CDR2 from the germline V gene are GTSNPN and SVGIG (reference sequence). This CDR3 is CAWSSLSGISPQHF. The CDR3 DNA sequence: TGTGCCTGGAGTTCCCTTTCGGGGATATCGCCCCAGCATTTT.

The chain employs TRBV14 and TRBJ2-3; 12 nucleotides match TRBD2. The CDR3 spans 18 residues. Germline trimming cut 0 bases from V and 2 bases from J; bases unmatched to any gene: 6. The germline V gene encodes CDR1 SGHDN and CDR2 FVKESK. The CDR3, as DNA: TGTGCCAGCAGCCAAGATCGACTAGCGGGGGCCCACACAGATACGCAGTATTTT. Encoded protein: CASSQDRLAGAHTDTQYF.

The chain uses TRBV19 and TRBJ2-2, with D unresolved. V was clipped by 8 bases and J by 5 bases, with 15 bases between them. This CDR3 spans 14 amino acids. Germline V CDR1 and CDR2: LNHDA, SQIVND (reference sequence). The CDR3 loop reads CASGLSPGTGELFF. The DNA of the CDR3 is TGTGCCAGTGGGCTCTCCCCTGGGACCGGGGAGCTGTTTTTT.

This clone has only a few counts. This sequence joins TRBV10-3 and TRBJ1-1, with a tentative D call TRBD1 (6 bases). This CDR3 is 14 amino acids long. V lost 7 bases and J lost 0, with 12 bases in between. Germline-derived CDR1 and CDR2 are ENHRY and SYGVKD. CDR3 amino acids: CAITRQALNTEAFF. CDR3 nucleotides: TGTGCCATCACCCGACAGGCCCTGAACACTGAAGCTTTCTTT.

This chain connects TRBV6-1 to TRBJ1-4; 8 nucleotides match TRBD1. Germline CDR1 and CDR2: MNHNS and SASEGT. V dropped 2 bases and J dropped 0; count of bases not matched to a gene: 5. This CDR3 has 17 residues. The DNA for the CDR3 is TGTGCCAGCAGTGAAACAGGGGGGTGGGCAACTAATGAAAAACTGTTTTTT. This sequence encodes CASSETGGWATNEKLFF.

J is TRBJ1-5 and V is TRBV15; D is ambiguous. Germline V CDR1 and CDR2: LNHNV, YYDKDF (reference sequence). Trimming pared 0 bases from V and 9 bases from J, leaving 9 bases between. This CDR3 comprises 13 residues. CDR3: CATSRDDVAPQHF. In DNA, the CDR3 is TGTGCCACCAGCAGAGATGACGTAGCGCCCCAGCATTTT.

The chain joins TRBV7-8 to TRBJ2-4; 9 bases are a match to TRBD1. Germline assignment: CDR1 SGHVS and CDR2 FQNEAQ. The CDR3 is 14 residues long. J gave up 6 bases and V 5 bases, and 5 bases lay outside the gene matches. The CDR3 spells CASSRSGQGNIQYF. DNA for the CDR3: TGTGCCAGCAGCCGTTCGGGACAGGGAAACATTCAGTACTTC.

V and J are TRBV30 and TRBJ2-7; a weak D match, TRBD1 (5 bases). This CDR3 comprises 13 residues. Germline values: CDR1 GTSNPN, CDR2 SVGIG (reference sequence). Trimming removed 1 base at V and 6 bases at J, with 13 bases between. For the CDR3, the DNA is TGTGCCTGGAGTGGGGGCGCGGCGCGCGAGCAGTACTTC. It translates to CAWSGGAAREQYF.

This clone was recorded once. The rearrangement links TRBV18 to TRBJ1-1; D is uncertain. The CDR3 totals 14 residues. V lost 3 bases, J lost 3 bases, and 11 bases lay in between. Germline V gene lookup returns CDR1 KGHSH and CDR2 LQKENI. The CDR3 region is CASSPNDRDTEAFF. CDR3 bases: TGTGCCAGCTCACCGAATGATCGGGACACTGAAGCTTTCTTT.

This clone was counted a few times. V is TRBV5-1 and J is TRBJ2-2; the D gene is possibly TRBD1 (5 bases). Per germline, CDR1 SGHRS and CDR2 YFSETQ. V was clipped by 4 bases and J by 4 bases, with 14 bases between them. The CDR3 extends over 15 amino acids. The CDR3 protein is CASSPPKTATGELFF. The CDR3 nucleotides are TGCGCCAGCAGCCCGCCGAAGACAGCCACCGGGGAGCTGTTTTTT.

The rearrangement uses TRBV5-1 and TRBJ2-1, with 8 bases that match TRBD1. V dropped 2 bases and J dropped 2; count of bases not matched to a gene: 6. This CDR3 region has 16 residues. Germline V CDR1 and CDR2: SGHRS, YFSETQ. Here the CDR3 reads CASSLHPGQAYNEQFF. CDR3 DNA: TGCGCCAGCAGCTTACATCCGGGACAGGCCTACAATGAGCAGTTCTTC.

This chain joins TRBV6-1 and TRBJ1-1; possible D gene TRBD1, 5 bases. This CDR3 contains 15 residues. The V gene lost 7 bases and the J gene lost 4 bases, with 19 bases spanning the gap. Germline CDR1 and CDR2: MNHNS and SASEGT. For the CDR3, the DNA is TGTGCCAGCAAAGAGGTGGGGCTGGCGCCCACTGAAGCTTTCTTT. Its translation: CASKEVGLAPTEAFF.

This clone was recorded a few times. This may be a read error: a much more frequent sequence differs by one nucleotide. V usage is TRBV6-1 and J usage is TRBJ2-7; D perhaps matches TRBD2 (5 bases). The CDR3 sequence is 13 residues long. CDR1 and CDR2 from the germline V gene are MNHNS and SASEGT. The V and J ends lost 5 bases and 7 bases respectively, with 15 bases between them. The CDR3 DNA reads TGTGCCAGCAGTAATAGCGACAACAATGAGCAGTACTTC. Amino acids: CASSNSDNNEQYF.

V and J are TRBV18 and TRBJ2-1, with TRBD1 matching over 8 bases. The CDR3 spans 14 residues. The germline V gene encodes CDR1 KGHSH and CDR2 LQKENI. Unmatched junction bases numbered 9, after V lost 6 bases and J lost 8 bases. CDR3 bases: TGTGCCAGCTCCTCCCGACAGGGGAGCGATGAGCAGTTCTTC. Translation gives CASSSRQGSDEQFF.

The V gene is TRBV9, the J gene TRBJ2-1, with D maybe TRBD1 (5 bases). The V end lost 0 bases, the J end lost 7 bases, and 14 bases lay between the germline ends. The CDR3 spans 15 residues. Germline assignment: CDR1 SGDLS and CDR2 YYNGEE. The CDR3 sequence is CASSVGADSLNEQFF. CDR3 DNA sequence: TGTGCCAGCAGCGTAGGAGCTGACAGCCTTAATGAGCAGTTCTTC.

This rearrangement joins TRBV5-1 to TRBJ2-7; 8 nucleotides align to TRBD2. Per germline, CDR1 SGHRS and CDR2 YFSETQ. V was pared by 1 base and J by 1 base, with 4 bases of the junction left unmatched. The CDR3 runs to 15 residues. CDR3 sequence reads: CASSLSGGRSYEQYF. CDR3 DNA sequence: TGCGCCAGCAGCTTGTCGGGGGGGCGTTCCTACGAGCAGTACTTC.